These 25 T cell receptor beta chains came from one sample sequenced in a study of OX40 agonist ivuxolimab in advanced cancers. Sequenced by immunoSEQ multiplex PCR; TCRdb stores in-frame clones only, minus some. This table has 17,000 or so clones, about four fifths appearing once. The material sequenced was CD4+ or CD8+ T cells sorted from blood, taken in a trial of the OX40 agonist ivuxolimab. These receptors were collected from an adult with an advanced solid tumor such as melanoma, head and neck, liver or kidney cancer.

The chain couples TRBV30 to TRBJ2-3; 8 bases line up with TRBD2. From germline, CDR1 is GTSNPN and CDR2 SVGIG (reference sequence). Trimming removed 0 bases from V and 3 bases from J; junction bases left unmatched: 5. This CDR3 is built from 15 residues. This CDR3 is CAWSVTGGPTDTQYF. For the CDR3, the DNA is TGTGCCTGGAGTGTAACGGGAGGGCCAACAGATACGCAGTATTTT.

The chain joins TRBV27 to TRBJ2-1; the D gene is possibly TRBD1 (5 bases). CDR3 size: 13 residues. Trimming left V 5 bases short and J 4 bases short, with 9 bases between. CDR1 is MNHEY and CDR2 is SMNVEV in the germline V gene (reference sequence). CDR3 nucleotide sequence: TGTGCCAGCAGTATCGACAGTTACAATGAGCAGTTCTTC. This sequence encodes CASSIDSYNEQFF.

The V and J genes are TRBV11-3 and TRBJ2-1; D not certain. Germline CDR1 reads SGHNT; CDR2 reads YENEEA. The CDR3 covers 17 residues. V lost 2 bases, J lost 2 bases, and 16 bases lay in between. CDR3 nucleotide sequence: TGTGCCAGCAGCTTAATGTATGGGCGTGGACCCTACAATGAGCAGTTCTTC. This sequence encodes CASSLMYGRGPYNEQFF.

This chain uses TRBV2 with TRBJ2-2; TRBD1 is a possible D gene (5 bases). CDR3 size: 13 residues. Germline values: CDR1 SNHLY, CDR2 FYNNEI. The V and J ends lost 5 bases and 5 bases respectively, with 9 bases between them. Here the CDR3 DNA reads TGTGCCAGCAGTAAGACAGAGACCGGGGAGCTGTTTTTT. This translates into CASSKTETGELFF.

This clone was picked up one time. This chain uses TRBV7-3 with TRBJ2-3; 8 bases are a match to TRBD2. V lost 1 base, J lost 3 bases, and 3 bases stayed unmatched. CDR3 length: 15 amino acids. CDR1 and CDR2 from the germline V gene are SGHTA and FQGTGA. CDR3 residues: CASSLKAGGTDTQYF. CDR3 nucleotide sequence: TGTGCCAGCAGCTTAAAGGCGGGGGGAACAGATACGCAGTATTTT.

This chain uses TRBV6-1 with TRBJ2-7; possible D gene TRBD2, 5 bases. Germline CDR1 and CDR2: MNHNS and SASEGT. The CDR3 runs 14 residues. V lost 10 bases to trimming and J lost 2 bases, with 18 bases between them. CDR3 amino acids: CATSDGVQPYEQYF. In DNA form, the CDR3 reads TGTGCCACTTCGGACGGGGTTCAGCCCTACGAGCAGTACTTC.

V is TRBV27 and J is TRBJ1-1, with TRBD1 matching over 9 bases. Per germline, CDR1 MNHEY and CDR2 SMNVEV (reference sequence). The CDR3 extends over 15 amino acids. The trim removed 3 bases at V and 5 bases at J, leaving 7 bases unmatched. The CDR3 sequence: CASSLDRGMRTEAFF. CDR3 nucleotides: TGTGCCAGCAGTTTGGACAGGGGAATGAGGACTGAAGCTTTCTTT.

J is TRBJ1-1 and V is TRBV7-2, with a tentative D call TRBD1 (5 bases). V lost 5 bases and J 3 bases, leaving 13 bases between the germline ends. Germline V CDR1 and CDR2: SGHTA, FQGNSA. The CDR3 is 14 amino acids. CDR3 in amino acids: CASSHPWGDTEAFF. Written as DNA, the CDR3 is TGTGCCAGCAGCCACCCCTGGGGGGACACTGAAGCTTTCTTT.

The chain links TRBV9 to TRBJ1-4, with D possibly being TRBD1 (6 bases). This CDR3 contains 19 residues. V gave up 0 bases and J gave up 0 bases, with 18 bases separating them. The V gene's germline CDR1 is SGDLS and CDR2 YYNGEE. Written as DNA, the CDR3 is TGTGCCAGCAGCGTAGGTGGGGGGCCGTTGTATGCAACTAATGAAAAACTGTTTTTT. Protein: CASSVGGGPLYATNEKLFF.

The rearrangement links TRBV19 to TRBJ2-7, with TRBD1 matching 8 bases. Trimming cost V 5 bases and J 2 bases; bases outside gene matches: 5. The CDR3 extends over 14 amino acids. From germline, CDR1 is LNHDA and CDR2 SQIVND (reference sequence). CDR3: CASSVGQGTYEQYF. Here the CDR3 DNA reads TGTGCCAGTAGTGTCGGACAGGGAACCTACGAGCAGTACTTC.

J is TRBJ1-4 and V is TRBV27; D call uncertain. CDR1 is MNHEY and CDR2 is SMNVEV in the germline V gene (reference sequence). V was shortened by 2 bases and J by 5 bases, with 9 bases between the two germline ends. This CDR3 spans 14 amino acids. The CDR3 reads CASSLDFWNEKLFF. Here the CDR3 DNA reads TGTGCCAGCAGTTTAGATTTTTGGAATGAAAAACTGTTTTTT.

The V and J genes are TRBV15 and TRBJ2-7, with D possibly matching TRBD1 (6 bases). The CDR3 is 14 residues long. The germline V gene has CDR1 LNHNV and CDR2 YYDKDF (reference sequence). V was cut by 8 bases and J by 6 bases, with 20 bases left in between. The CDR3 region is CATGPGAKGGEQYF. CDR3 in DNA: TGTGCCACCGGACCCGGGGCAAAAGGGGGCGAGCAGTACTTC.

V gene TRBV30 combines with J gene TRBJ2-5; D is undetermined. The germline CDR1 and CDR2 sequences are GTSNPN and SVGIG (reference sequence). There are 15 residues in the CDR3. V shed 4 bases and J shed 7 bases, with 22 bases lying between them. CDR3 DNA: TGTGCCTGGACCGGCGGTAGGTCAGACGCCACGACCCAGTACTTC. It is translated as CAWTGGRSDATTQYF.

J is TRBJ1-4 and V is TRBV25-1; 7 bases align to TRBD1. From germline, CDR1 is MGHDK and CDR2 SYGVNS. The CDR3 is made up of 17 amino acids. Losses at the gene ends were 3 bases for V and 0 bases for J; bases not matched to a gene: 7. The CDR3 DNA reads TGTGCCAGCAGTGACCGCACAGGGGACCCAACTAATGAAAAACTGTTTTTT. Its translation: CASSDRTGDPTNEKLFF.

The rearrangement links TRBV12-2 to TRBJ1-1. TRBV12-2 is a recognized pseudogene. The CDR3 consists of 16 residues. CDR3 amino acids: CASRLVGTLMNTEAFF. DNA of the CDR3: TGTGCAAGTCGCTTAGTGGGGACCCTTATGAACACTGAAGCTTTCTTT.

The chain combines TRBV6-5 with TRBJ2-7, with TRBD1 as a possible D gene (7 bases). CDR1 MNHEY and CDR2 SVGAGI come from the germline V gene. There are 15 residues in the CDR3. The V end was cut by 0 bases, the J end by 3 bases, with 12 bases between. The CDR3 is CASSYSNRGGYEQYF. The CDR3 DNA is TGTGCCAGCAGTTACTCGAACAGGGGAGGCTACGAGCAGTACTTC.

The CDR3 sequence is CASSPRDRAPYEQYF. The CDR3 DNA reads TGCGCCAGCAGCCCTCGGGACAGGGCTCCCTACGAGCAGTACTTC. The chain uses TRBV4-1 and TRBJ2-7; 9 bases match TRBD1. This CDR3 region has 15 residues. V was pared by 4 bases and J by 2 bases, with 6 bases of the junction left unmatched. CDR1 is MGHRA, CDR2 YSYEKL, per germline.

V gene TRBV6-4 combines with J gene TRBJ2-6; D might be TRBD1 (6 bases). With 6 bases removed from V and 0 bases from J, the gap between germline ends came to 15 bases. The V gene's germline CDR1 is MRHNA and CDR2 SNTAGT. The CDR3 is 17 amino acids. CDR3 loop: CASSATGESSGANVLTF. CDR3 DNA: TGTGCCAGCAGCGCGACAGGAGAGAGCTCTGGGGCCAACGTCCTGACTTTC.

This clone appeared once. This rearrangement joins TRBV4-1 to TRBJ1-1; D is unclear. V lost 0 bases, J lost 3 bases, and 8 bases lay in between. The CDR3 loop spans 14 amino acids. Germline V lookup: CDR1 MGHRA, CDR2 YSYEKL. The CDR3 coding sequence is TGCGCCAGCAGCCAAGATAAAGTCTACACTGAAGCTTTCTTT. Translation: CASSQDKVYTEAFF.

J is TRBJ1-2 and V is TRBV5-8; D is unclear. V was cut by 6 bases and J by 3 bases, with 12 bases left in between. Per germline, CDR1 SGHTS and CDR2 YDEGEE. The CDR3 runs 13 residues. In DNA, the CDR3 is TGTGCCAGCATCCTGGGGTCTCACTATGGCTACACCTTC. Residues: CASILGSHYGYTF.

This clone was recorded only once. This chain connects TRBV29-1 to TRBJ1-3; D remains unclear. From germline, CDR1 is SQVTM and CDR2 ANQGSEA. Between the trimmed V and J ends, which lost 0 bases and 0 bases, there was a span of 12 bases. The CDR3 totals 16 residues. The CDR3 region is CSVEDRSRSSGNTIYF. CDR3 nucleotide sequence: TGCAGCGTTGAAGATCGGTCACGGAGCTCTGGAAACACCATATATTTT.

This clone has just a few counts. The chain couples TRBV6-5 to TRBJ1-4; 8 nucleotides agree with TRBD1. The CDR3 contains 15 residues. CDR1 and CDR2 from the germline V gene are MNHEY and SVGAGI. The junction had 9 bases not matched to a gene; V was cut back by 6 bases and J by 6 bases. The CDR3 is CASRTTPGGYEKLFF. The CDR3, as DNA: TGTGCCAGCAGAACTACCCCAGGGGGCTATGAAAAACTGTTTTTT.

This rearrangement joins TRBV11-1 to TRBJ2-3, with 8 bases aligning to TRBD2. The J segment lost 2 bases and the V segment lost 3 bases, leaving 4 bases of the junction unmatched. The CDR3 contains 15 residues. CDR1 is SGHAT, CDR2 FQDESV, per germline (reference sequence). The CDR3 DNA sequence: TGTGCCAGCAGCTTCCCAGCGGGGGACACAGATACGCAGTATTTT. As protein: CASSFPAGDTDTQYF.

This clone was counted only a few times. The chain is built from TRBV7-9 and TRBJ2-7; TRBD1 might be the D (5 bases). V lost 3 bases to trimming and J lost 3 bases, with 15 bases between them. The CDR3 has 15 amino acids. From germline, CDR1 is SEHNR and CDR2 FQNEAQ (reference sequence). This CDR3 is CASSLETAPYYEQYF. DNA of the CDR3: TGTGCCAGCAGCTTGGAGACAGCCCCATACTACGAGCAGTACTTC.

This clone was detected once. The V and J genes are TRBV7-9 and TRBJ2-5; the D gene could be TRBD1 or TRBD2 (5 bases each). Per the germline V gene, CDR1 is SEHNR and CDR2 is FQNEAQ (reference sequence). V was cut by 3 bases and J by 11 bases, with 19 bases left in between. CDR3 length: 14 amino acids. The CDR3 sequence: CASSFPGQGSGQYF. In DNA form, the CDR3 reads TGTGCCAGCAGCTTCCCGGGGCAGGGAAGTGGGCAGTACTTC.